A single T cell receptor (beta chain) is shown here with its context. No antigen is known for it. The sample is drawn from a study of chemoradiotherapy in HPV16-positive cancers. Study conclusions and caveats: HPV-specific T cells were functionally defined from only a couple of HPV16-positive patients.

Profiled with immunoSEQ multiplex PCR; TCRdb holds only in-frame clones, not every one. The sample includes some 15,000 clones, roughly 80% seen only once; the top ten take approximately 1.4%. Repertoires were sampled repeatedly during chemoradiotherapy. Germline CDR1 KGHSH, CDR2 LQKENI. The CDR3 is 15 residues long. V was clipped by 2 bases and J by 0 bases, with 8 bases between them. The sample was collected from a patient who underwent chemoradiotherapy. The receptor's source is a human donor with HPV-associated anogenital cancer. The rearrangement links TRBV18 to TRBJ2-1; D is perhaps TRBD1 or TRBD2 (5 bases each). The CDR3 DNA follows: TGTGCCAGCTCACCATCGGGGCCCTCCTACAATGAGCAGTTCTTC. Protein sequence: CASSPSGPSYNEQFF.